The rows below give T cell receptor beta chains drawn from one sample of a study of a mutant IDH1 vaccine in newly diagnosed glioma. Their antigen targets remain unknown. Here immunoSEQ multiplex PCR was the method, and the copy in TCRdb shows in-frame clones only, minus some. The table includes around 56,000 clones, around 80% detected once. The specimen was PBMCs, collected from a glioma patient whose treatment included an IDH1 peptide vaccine. The receptors shown here come from a woman in her thirties or forties with glioma. Some clones in this sample may be carry-over from other donors' samples. CDR3s include the opening cysteine and the closing phenylalanine or tryptophan. A D gene is named only where the DNA matches it firmly. Size is stated for part of the rows, as once, few or many counts, or as a class when the clone is expanded.

clone_size	v_call	j_call	d_call	cdr3_aa	cdr3_nt
NA	TRBV4-1	TRBJ2-2	NA	CASSLTGTRGGPNTGELFF	TGCGCCAGCAGCCTCACCGGGACCCGGGGAGGCCCGAACACCGGGGAGCTGTTTTTT
few	TRBV12-5	TRBJ1-5	NA	CASGLVRQGFSNQPQHF	TGTGCTAGTGGTTTGGTACGGCAAGGCTTTAGCAATCAGCCCCAGCATTTT
once	TRBV9	TRBJ1-3	NA	CASSVDLGIGNTIYF	TGTGCCAGCAGCGTAGATCTAGGGATCGGAAACACCATATATTTT
NA	TRBV9	TRBJ1-1	NA	CASSVGWGFQGNTEAFF	TGTGCCAGCAGCGTAGGTTGGGGGTTCCAGGGGAACACTGAAGCTTTCTTT
NA	TRBV19	TRBJ1-5	NA	CASSTFDRPQHF	TGTGCCAGTAGTACCTTCGACCGGCCCCAGCATTTT
NA	TRBV7-2	TRBJ2-3	NA	CASSPGPRDTQYF	TGTGCCAGCAGCCCAGGTCCTAGAGATACGCAGTATTTT
NA	TRBV7-9	TRBJ2-5	TRBD1	CASRQGAETQYF	TGTGCCAGCCGACAGGGGGCAGAGACCCAGTACTTC
NA	TRBV5-1	TRBJ2-5	NA	CASSAGSETQYF	TGCGCCAGCAGCGCAGGGTCAGAGACCCAGTACTTC
NA	TRBV6-5	TRBJ1-1	NA	CASSATGKTEAFF	TGTGCCAGCAGTGCAACAGGAAAAACTGAAGCTTTCTTT
NA	TRBV7-2	TRBJ1-2	NA	CASSPGSVLGGYTF	TGTGCCAGCAGCCCCGGTTCGGTTTTGGGTGGCTACACCTTC
NA	TRBV5-1	TRBJ1-1	TRBD1	CASSLNRGNTEAFF	TGCGCCAGCAGCTTGAACAGGGGGAACACTGAAGCTTTCTTT
NA	TRBV15	TRBJ2-7	TRBD2	CATSSLQAAGVHEQYF	TGTGCCACCAGCAGCCTCCAAGCCGCGGGGGTCCACGAGCAGTACTTC
NA	TRBV7-9	TRBJ1-5	NA	CASSLGPDQPQHF	TGTGCCAGCAGCTTAGGTCCGGATCAGCCCCAGCATTTT